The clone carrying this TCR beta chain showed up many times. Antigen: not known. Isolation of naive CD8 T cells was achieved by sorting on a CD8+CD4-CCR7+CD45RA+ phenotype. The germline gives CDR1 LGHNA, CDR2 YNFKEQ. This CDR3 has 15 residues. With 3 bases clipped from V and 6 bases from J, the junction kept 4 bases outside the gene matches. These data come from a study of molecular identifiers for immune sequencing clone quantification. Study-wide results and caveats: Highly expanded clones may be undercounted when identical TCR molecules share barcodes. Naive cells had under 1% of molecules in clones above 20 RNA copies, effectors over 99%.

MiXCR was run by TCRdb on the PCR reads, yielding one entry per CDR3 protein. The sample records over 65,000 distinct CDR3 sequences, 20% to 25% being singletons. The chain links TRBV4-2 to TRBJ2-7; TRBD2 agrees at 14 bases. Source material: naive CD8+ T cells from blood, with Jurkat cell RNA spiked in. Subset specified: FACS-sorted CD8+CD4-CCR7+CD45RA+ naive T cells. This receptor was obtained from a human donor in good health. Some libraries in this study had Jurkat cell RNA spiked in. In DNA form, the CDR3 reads TGTGCCAGCAGCCAGACTAGCGGGAGGGATCGCGAGCAGTACTTC. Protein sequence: CASSQTSGRDREQYF.